The T cell receptor (beta chain) described here comes from a study of blood T cell repertoires in COVID-19 (dated by TCRdb to 2020 to 2021). Regarding the complete study: Samples from collaborators originated in the United States, Italy and Spain and spanned both the acute and convalescent phases of COVID-19. The prospective study material was composed of cDNA or gDNA derived from T cells, B-cell-depleted T cells, or PBMCs. The dataset comprised deeply sampled blood TCRbeta repertoires from subjects exposed to, actively infected with, or recovered from COVID-19. A freely available public database, intended as a resource for researchers studying the immune response to SARS-CoV-2, is where the repertoires were released. Samples came from the ongoing ImmuneRACE study (first 160 participants) plus 1,254 subjects from 6 global collaborators. Nearly every sample came with metadata listing a de-identified subject ID, COVID-19 status, age in years and sex. HLA class I and class II types, where available, came from metadata supplied by the sample provider rather than from assay-based typing. Beyond this particular receptor, the publication reports: The amount of clinical and demographic metadata varied by source and participant and was provided uncurated.

The immunoSEQ Assay, a bias-controlled multiplex PCR, was used to amplify TCRbeta CDR3 regions from genomic DNA. Turning to the authors' computational methods: The number of nucleated cells in each sample was estimated from the amplification of reference gene primers within the assay. To quantify the absolute abundance of each unique TCRbeta CDR3 rearrangement, sequence reads were collapsed and filtered. For each sample, productive Simpson clonality was calculated as the square root of Simpson's diversity index over productive rearrangements. TCRdb stores this immuneACCESS table with in-frame sequences only. Part of the clones is absent; in the studies checked, under half of the shortfall reflects unresolved V genes, and no reason is known for the rest. Clone size and the V and J calls come from that table; the DNA yielded D and trimming. The sample has nearly 70,000 clones on record, roughly 80% of them singletons. The top ten clones comprise around 9.6% of the sample.

Details on this clone: Which antigen it targets is not known. Per-base qualities were not stored, and no clone one base away is much larger.

Collaborating institutions collected whole blood in K2EDTA tubes following their own protocols. For TCRbeta analysis, collaborators shipped samples in one of three forms: frozen whole blood, isolated PBMCs, or DNA extracted from either of those sample types. The sample comprised peripheral blood. The receptor was derived from a woman older than 75 with acute or convalescent COVID-19.

The CDR3 region: CSGGTATNYGYTF. The DNA sequence is TGCAGCGGCGGGACAGCCACTAACTATGGCTACACCTTC. The sequence is built from TRBV29-1 and TRBJ1-2; 7 central bases correspond to TRBD1. CDR1 SQVTM and CDR2 ANQGSEA are derived from the germline V gene. The CDR3 contains 13 residues, cysteine and phenylalanine counted. CDR3 DNA only is kept here, 39 bases in frame from base 1. V and J are trimmed by 7 bases and 0 bases, and the gene matches miss 5 bases of the junction.